Reported below is one T cell receptor (beta chain). The antigen it binds to is not known. No much larger clone exists at a distance of one base, and base qualities are not known. Library preparation used 5' RACE. This sample was sequenced with an Illumina HiSeq 2500. A second PCR of about 6 to 11 cycles was performed with a sample-barcoded 5' primer and a J-beta primer mix. A unique molecular identifier was introduced onto each TCR beta cDNA molecule by a template-switch 5' adaptor carrying 12 random nucleotides. At least 3 million CDR3-containing paired-end reads were obtained from each sample. All of the RNA was converted into first-strand cDNA using the Mint cDNA synthesis kit, with a TRBC-specific oligonucleotide serving as the primer. All cDNA was treated with uracil-DNA glycosylase and then went through a first 18-cycle PCR with the universal primers M1SS and BC2_uni_R. Concerning the study's data processing: For normalization, 1 million high-quality reads, each with a distinct molecular identifier, were randomly selected from each sample. Instead of being binned into consensus sequences, reads with shared molecular identifiers were discarded. CDR3 identification, clonotype clustering and error correction used MiTCR with a Q25 quality threshold and the strictest error-elimination algorithm. A nonparametric unseen species model with Euler transformation was used to estimate lower-bound total TCR beta diversity. The public sequencing data were trimmed at Q25 with fastp and processed into clonotypes with MiXCR by TCRdb, which kept only in-frame beta chains. Records with the same CDR3 protein are collapsed into one entry carrying the most frequent genes and DNA. The V and J calls and clone size are TCRdb's, not the authors'. The sample table records 890,000 or so distinct CDR3 sequences; 60% to 80% of these occur just once. Around a quarter of the sample lies in the top ten.

The source of the sample is a study of blood T cells in healthy people across ages (dated by TCRdb to about 2015). With respect to the entire study: In model experiments, roughly one uniquely barcoded TCR beta cDNA molecule per two T cells was captured by template switching. Using deep sequencing normalized with unique cDNA molecular identifiers, the study measured how TCR beta repertoire diversity changes with age. For two donors (one aged 18 to 29 and one aged 80 or older), the study analyzed two additional independent replicas of 1 million unique cDNA reads from the same blood draw. Donors of different ages were randomly distributed across sequencing lanes to avoid experimental bias. The donors were split into four age groups: young (average about 16 years), middle-aged (39), aged (approximately 60) and long-lived (roughly 77).

Here is what the overall study found, with its caveats: The long-lived group showed more naive CD4+ T cells, fewer expanded clones and increased TCR diversity than the aged group, suggesting age selection. Total diversity estimates from one million sequenced T cells were considered lower bounds and underestimates. Because profiling used bulk unsorted PBMCs, naive and antigen-experienced compartments could not be compared conclusively. Because the CMV infection status of the donors was unknown, age-related changes in expanded clonotypes may potentially have been confounded. A strong correlation was found between observed TCR beta diversity and the percentage of naive T cells measured by flow cytometry. As age increased, observed TCR beta diversity per million T cells dropped in a roughly linear way, and a significant reduction was already evident by age 40.

Systemically healthy Caucasian individuals from Russia, 35 to 50 in total and aged roughly 6 to 100 years, were included as donors. Each donor gave ten milliliters of peripheral blood, drawn into EDTA-treated Vacutainer tubes. Ficoll-Paque density-gradient centrifugation was used to isolate PBMCs, with at least 7 million per sample. Total RNA, at least 6 micrograms per sample, was extracted from PBMCs with Trizol reagent. For every donor, an aliquot of PBMCs went through flow cytometry to measure the percentages of naive CD45RAhigh/CD27high T cells. Including the terminal cysteine and phenylalanine, the CDR3 comprises 13 residues. CDR3 DNA is the only sequence kept; it has 39 bases, read in frame from the first base. V gives up 2 bases and J gives up 14 bases, and the segment between their germline ends measures 16 bases. Per the germline V gene, MNHEY is the CDR1 and SVGAGI is the CDR2.

This chain joins TRBV6-5 to TRBJ2-1; the D segment might be TRBD1 or TRBD2, since each matches 5 bases. The source material was blood. The clonotype was recovered from a man aged 25-45 years in good health. The DNA sequence is as follows: TGTGCCAGCAGTTACGAATATGCAGGGCGGGAGTTCTTC. Translated, this gives CASSYEYAGREFF.